Listed below are T cell receptor beta chains from one sample, sequenced in a study of beta chain features in type 1 diabetes. The table came from immunoSEQ multiplex PCR; TCRdb's copy has only in-frame clones and leaves some out. The table includes 130,000 or so clones, roughly 10% detected once. The sequenced sample consisted of central memory CD4+ T cells from blood. The source is a man aged 30-40 years with type 1 diabetes. Both conserved end residues are part of each CDR3. Fields, in order: clone size, V gene, J gene, D gene, CDR3 protein, CDR3 DNA. The D gene is left open where the match is weak. Clone size is given for some rows only: seen once, a few or many times, or a class if the clone is expanded.

-	TRBV6-6	TRBJ1-1	TRBD1	CASTLQGGGTEAFF	TGTGCCAGCACTCTACAGGGGGGAGGCACTGAAGCTTTCTTT
few	TRBV6-5	TRBJ1-2	-	CASSYESGGWDGYTF	TGTGCCAGCAGTTACGAGTCGGGGGGCTGGGATGGCTACACCTTC
-	TRBV11-2	TRBJ1-2	-	CASSLYDGRPGYGYTF	TGTGCCAGCAGCTTATACGACGGACGCCCAGGGTATGGCTACACCTTC
few	TRBV28	TRBJ1-2	TRBD1	CANQGAGYGYTF	TGTGCCAATCAGGGGGCCGGCTATGGCTACACCTTC
-	TRBV5-8	TRBJ2-7	-	CASSLENSAGEQYF	TGTGCCAGCAGCTTGGAAAATTCGGCGGGCGAGCAGTACTTC
few	TRBV2	TRBJ2-1	-	CAASRDSNNEQFF	TGTGCCGCTTCCCGGGACTCTAACAATGAGCAGTTCTTC
-	TRBV5-1	TRBJ2-5	-	CASSLGVEVETQYF	TGCGCCAGCAGCTTGGGGGTGGAGGTAGAGACCCAGTACTTC
few	TRBV19	TRBJ2-7	-	CASSAKTGAEQYF	TGTGCCAGTAGTGCGAAAACAGGAGCCGAGCAGTACTTC
many	TRBV21-1	TRBJ2-1	-	CASSKGRPTRIYNEQFF	TGTGCCAGCAGCAAAGGTCGTCCGACTAGGATCTACAATGAGCAGTTCTTC
-	TRBV28	TRBJ2-7	-	CATCGDPYEQYF	TGTGCCACTTGCGGGGACCCCTACGAGCAGTACTTC
-	TRBV7-9	TRBJ2-1	-	CASLVENEQFF	TGTGCCAGCTTAGTAGAGAATGAGCAGTTCTTC
-	TRBV7-9	TRBJ1-2	-	CASSLVPGEFTF	TGTGCCAGCAGCTTAGTCCCAGGGGAGTTCACCTTC
few	TRBV7-9	TRBJ1-5	-	CASRQEEGQPQHF	TGTGCCAGCAGACAAGAGGAGGGACAGCCCCAGCATTTT
few	TRBV28	TRBJ1-4	-	CASSSRVSNEKLFF	TGTGCCAGCAGTTCCAGGGTATCTAATGAAAAACTGTTTTTT
few	TRBV7-2	TRBJ1-1	-	CASSYFGGTGTEAFF	TGTGCCAGCAGTTATTTCGGGGGAACTGGCACTGAAGCTTTCTTT
-	TRBV4-3	TRBJ1-1	-	CASRFIRGEGAEAFF	TGCGCCAGCAGGTTTATAAGGGGAGAGGGGGCTGAAGCTTTCTTT
-	TRBV2	TRBJ1-5	-	CASAGSTSDQPQHF	TGTGCCAGCGCAGGGTCTACCTCTGATCAGCCCCAGCATTTT
few	TRBV30	TRBJ2-3	TRBD2	CAWTLGLADTDTQYF	TGTGCCTGGACTCTGGGACTAGCGGACACAGATACGCAGTATTTT
few	TRBV5-1	TRBJ2-1	TRBD2	CASSSAGGPNEQFF	TGCGCCAGCAGCTCAGCGGGGGGGCCTAATGAGCAGTTCTTC
few	TRBV29-1	TRBJ1-2	TRBD1	CSVPGTGGGYGYTF	TGCAGCGTCCCTGGGACAGGGGGCGGCTATGGCTACACCTTC
-	TRBV18	TRBJ1-2	-	CASSPETGDFYGYTF	TGTGCCAGCTCACCCGAGACAGGAGACTTCTATGGCTACACCTTC
-	TRBV5-1	TRBJ2-7	-	CASSLPGGDSYEQYF	TGCGCCAGCAGCTTGCCCGGGGGTGACTCCTACGAGCAGTACTTC
-	TRBV6-5	TRBJ2-5	TRBD1	CASSVNRGETQYF	TGTGCCAGCAGTGTCAACAGGGGGGAGACCCAGTACTTC
-	TRBV4-1	TRBJ2-1	TRBD2	CASRTGLAGNNEQFF	TGCGCCAGCAGAACGGGACTAGCGGGTAACAATGAGCAGTTCTTC
few	TRBV4-3	TRBJ1-5	TRBD1	CASSHSGTGPPLVYQPQHF	TGCGCCAGCAGCCATTCCGGGACAGGCCCTCCATTGGTGTATCAGCCCCAGCATTTT
few	TRBV7-9	TRBJ2-3	-	CASSWGSSTDTQYF	TGTGCCAGCAGCTGGGGCAGCAGCACAGATACGCAGTATTTT
few	TRBV27	TRBJ2-1	TRBD1	CASRGQGRGNEQFF	TGTGCCAGCAGGGGACAGGGCCGGGGGAATGAGCAGTTCTTC
-	TRBV11-2	TRBJ2-5	-	CASSPNQRQETQYF	TGTGCCAGCAGCCCTAACCAGCGTCAAGAGACCCAGTACTTC
few	TRBV6-1	TRBJ2-3	TRBD1	CASSGGVLTDTQYF	TGTGCCAGCTCAGGGGGCGTTTTGACAGATACGCAGTATTTT
-	TRBV9	TRBJ2-2	TRBD2	CASSESSGGAAGELFF	TGTGCCAGCAGCGAATCTAGCGGGGGGGCCGCCGGGGAGCTGTTTTTT
-	TRBV7-9	TRBJ2-5	TRBD1	CASSGTNRGETQYF	TGTGCCAGCAGCGGGACCAACAGGGGGGAGACCCAGTACTTC
few	TRBV19	TRBJ2-2	-	CASSPLGSANTGELFF	TGTGCCAGTAGTCCCCTGGGTAGCGCGAACACCGGGGAGCTGTTTTTT
few	TRBV5-4	TRBJ2-5	-	CATTNPTGERKTQYF	TGTGCCACTACGAACCCGACTGGCGAGCGGAAGACCCAGTACTTC
-	TRBV11-2	TRBJ1-1	TRBD1	CASSPRDRGGTEAFF	TGTGCCAGCAGCCCCCGGGACAGGGGCGGAACTGAAGCTTTCTTT
-	TRBV6-5	TRBJ1-4	TRBD1	CASSYRGQGEKLFF	TGTGCCAGCAGTTACAGGGGGCAAGGGGAAAAACTGTTTTTT
-	TRBV7-2	TRBJ1-2	TRBD1	CASSPDRFAGYTF	TGTGCCAGCAGCCCGGACAGGTTCGCTGGCTACACCTTC